Presented here are 31 T cell receptor beta chains from one specimen sequenced in a study of Ad26.COV2.S vaccination and SARS-CoV-2 variants. Data came from immunoSEQ multiplex PCR; TCRdb stores just in-frame clones and leaves some out. The repertoire includes around 370,000 clones, 92% of them detected once, and 3% to 4% sits in the top ten. The sequenced sample was peripheral blood, obtained after recovery from COVID-19. The receptors originated from a human donor who had recovered from COVID-19.

The rearrangement links TRBV10-3 to TRBJ1-2, with D possibly TRBD1 on 6 matching bases. CDR1 and CDR2 from the germline V gene are ENHRY and SYGVKD. V gave up 7 bases and J gave up 6 bases, with 12 bases separating them. The CDR3 consists of 12 residues. CDR3 region: CAITAGVDGYTF. The CDR3 DNA follows: TGTGCCATCACGGCAGGGGTTGATGGCTACACCTTC.

The chain combines TRBV7-6 with TRBJ2-1, with 7 nucleotides matching TRBD1. The V segment lost 5 bases and the J segment 5 bases; nucleotides outside the gene matches: 9. The CDR3 is 15 amino acids. Germline CDR1 reads SGHVS; CDR2 reads FNYEAQ. As DNA, the CDR3 is TGTGCCAGCAGCAAACTAGGACAGGCGGACAATGAGCAGTTCTTC. It codes for CASSKLGQADNEQFF.

This sequence joins TRBV7-2 and TRBJ2-7, with unresolved D. Looked up from germline, CDR1 is SGHTA and CDR2 is FQGNSA. V lost 5 bases and J 3 bases, leaving 14 bases between the germline ends. The CDR3 is 14 amino acids. CDR3 residues: CASSPQQRDYEQYF. The CDR3, as DNA: TGTGCCAGCAGCCCTCAGCAAAGGGACTACGAGCAGTACTTC.

This clone was detected once. The CDR3 DNA sequence: TGTGCCAGCAGCGTAGCAGGGGGCTTAGGTGAGACCCAGTACTTC. Protein product: CASSVAGGLGETQYF. The rearrangement links TRBV9 to TRBJ2-5; 8 positions match TRBD1. Germline V gene data show CDR1 as SGDLS and CDR2 as YYNGEE. V shed 0 bases and J 5 bases; nucleotides not matched to a gene: 6. The CDR3 runs to 15 residues.

The chain couples TRBV7-8 to TRBJ2-1; D not resolved. Trimming shortened V by 2 bases and J by 7 bases, and 6 bases separated the two germline ends. Per the germline V gene, CDR1 is SGHVS and CDR2 is FQNEAQ. This CDR3 is 12 amino acids long. CDR3 sequence (DNA): TGTGCCAGCAGCTTAACTGGAAATGAGCAGTTCTTC. Translation gives CASSLTGNEQFF.

The V call is TRBV6-5, the J call TRBJ1-4; D call uncertain. The germline gives CDR1 MNHEY, CDR2 SVGAGI. V shed 4 bases and J shed 3 bases, with 9 bases lying between them. The CDR3 is 14 amino acids. CDR3 coding DNA: TGTGCCAGCAGTTTTACGGTTTCTAATGAAAAACTGTTTTTT. Protein product: CASSFTVSNEKLFF.

The rearrangement joins TRBV16 to TRBJ1-1, with 10 bases lining up with TRBD1. The CDR3 length is 15 residues. Germline V gene sequence: CDR1 KGHSY, CDR2 FQNENV. The J segment lost 5 bases and the V segment lost 4 bases, leaving 7 bases of the junction unmatched. CDR3: CASSPTGGGVTEAFF. CDR3 in DNA: TGTGCCAGCAGCCCGACAGGGGGCGGAGTGACTGAAGCTTTCTTT.

This CDR3 is CASRDEISSYEQYF. Written as DNA, the CDR3 is TGTGCCAGCAGGGACGAAATTTCCTCCTACGAGCAGTACTTC. The rearrangement links TRBV2 to TRBJ2-7; D gene uncertain. V lost 6 bases and J 0 bases, leaving 12 bases between the germline ends. Germline V gene data show CDR1 as SNHLY and CDR2 as FYNNEI. The CDR3 spans 14 residues.

The chain is built from TRBV4-2 and TRBJ1-2, with D perhaps matching TRBD1 (5 bases). CDR1 and CDR2 (germline): LGHNA, YNFKEQ. V lost 8 bases, J lost 0 bases, and 16 bases lay in between. The CDR3 sequence is 15 residues long. DNA of the CDR3: TGTGCCAGCGCGGGGGGGGTTGCAGCTAACTATGGCTACACCTTC. Translated: CASAGGVAANYGYTF.

The gene calls are TRBV19 and TRBJ2-7; 7 bases line up with TRBD1. The germline V gene has CDR1 LNHDA and CDR2 SQIVND (reference sequence). Trimming cost V 5 bases and J 3 bases; bases outside gene matches: 4. This CDR3 has 13 amino acids. The CDR3 spells CASSADRLYEQYF. As DNA, the CDR3 is TGTGCCAGTAGTGCGGACAGGCTCTACGAGCAGTACTTC.

This chain uses TRBV5-1 with TRBJ1-2; 10 nucleotides align to TRBD1. The J segment lost 8 bases and the V segment lost 3 bases, leaving 7 bases of the junction unmatched. Germline lookup yields CDR1 SGHRS and CDR2 YFSETQ. CDR3 length: 14 amino acids. CDR3 in DNA: TGCGCCAGCAGCTCCGGGGACAGGGGTGCCGGCTACACCTTC. Translation: CASSSGDRGAGYTF.

The chain carries TRBV10-3 and TRBJ1-4; no reliable D call. The CDR3 is 15 residues long. The V end was cut by 0 bases, the J end by 2 bases, with 7 bases between. Germline CDR1 ENHRY, CDR2 SYGVKD. CDR3 loop: CAISESTRTNEKLFF. The CDR3 region has the DNA TGTGCCATCAGTGAGTCGACGCGTACTAATGAAAAACTGTTTTTT.

This chain joins TRBV4-2 and TRBJ2-3, with TRBD2 identical over 8 bases. V lost 0 bases, J lost 3 bases, and 8 bases stayed unmatched. The CDR3 has 17 amino acids. Germline V gene sequence: CDR1 LGHNA, CDR2 YNFKEQ. The CDR3 loop is CASSQDNSPGGTDTQYF. The CDR3 DNA is TGTGCCAGCAGCCAAGATAACTCTCCGGGGGGGACAGATACGCAGTATTTT.

The genes are TRBV19 and TRBJ1-6; D unclear. The V gene lost 2 bases and the J gene lost 0 bases, with 8 bases spanning the gap. Germline V gene sequence: CDR1 LNHDA, CDR2 SQIVND (reference sequence). This CDR3 spans 16 amino acids. Written as DNA, the CDR3 is TGTGCCAGTAGTATAAGAGTAAGCTCCTATAATTCACCCCTCCACTTT. This codes for CASSIRVSSYNSPLHF.

CDR3 coding DNA: TGTGCCAGTATGGACAGGGTCGCGACTAATGAAAAACTGTTTTTT. Its translation is CASMDRVATNEKLFF. V is TRBV19 and J is TRBJ1-4; TRBD1 matches 8 bases. Germline V CDR1 and CDR2: LNHDA, SQIVND (reference sequence). This CDR3 has 15 amino acids. V was pared by 7 bases and J by 2 bases, with 6 bases of the junction left unmatched.

The genes are TRBV2 and TRBJ2-3; D is possibly TRBD2 (6 bases). V was clipped by 5 bases and J by 5 bases, with 14 bases between them. Per germline, CDR1 SNHLY and CDR2 FYNNEI. CDR3 length: 14 amino acids. CDR3 DNA: TGTGCCAGCAGTCTAAGCCGGGGGTTAGATACGCAGTATTTT. Its translation: CASSLSRGLDTQYF.

The J gene is TRBJ2-7, the V gene TRBV11-2; unclear D gene. The germline V and J ends were trimmed by 7 bases and 2 bases, with 15 bases remaining between them. The CDR3 contains 14 residues. Germline lookup yields CDR1 SGHAT and CDR2 FQNNGV. CDR3 protein: CASTPNRAAYEQYF. CDR3 nucleotides: TGTGCCAGCACCCCCAACCGGGCCGCCTACGAGCAGTACTTC. Combining the CDR3 with reference TRBV11-2 and TRBJ2-7 gives the whole variable domain EAGVAQSPRYKIIEKRQSVAFWCNPISGHATLYWYQQILGQGPKLLIQFQNNGVVDDSQLPKDRFSAERLKGVDSTLKIQPAKLEDSAVYLCASTPNRAAYEQYFGPGTRLTVT.

The V and J genes are TRBV7-8 and TRBJ1-6, with no clear D. The CDR3 totals 15 residues. Germline CDR1 is SGHVS and CDR2 is FQNEAQ. Trimming pared 8 bases from V and 6 bases from J, leaving 17 bases between. The CDR3 protein is CASLLGKSVNSPLHF. The DNA of the CDR3 is TGTGCCAGCCTCTTGGGAAAAAGTGTTAATTCACCCCTCCACTTT.

The V and J genes are TRBV21-1 and TRBJ2-6; the table calls TRBD1, which could not be checked here. TRBV21-1 has pseudogene status. The CDR3 loop spans 17 amino acids. The CDR3 DNA follows: TGTGCCAGCAGCAAGGGTCGCAGGGCCTCCGGGGCCAACGTCCTGACTTTC. It translates to CASSKGRRASGANVLTF.

The rearrangement links TRBV6-5 to TRBJ2-1; 7 bases map to TRBD2. Per germline, CDR1 MNHEY and CDR2 SVGAGI. The trim removed 4 bases at V and 0 bases at J, leaving 3 bases unmatched. The length of the CDR3 is 15 residues. The CDR3 bases are TGTGCCAGCAGTTCTAGCGGATCCTCCTACAATGAGCAGTTCTTC. This encodes CASSSSGSSYNEQFF.

V and J are TRBV12-3 or TRBV12-4 and TRBJ1-2, with a possible D match to TRBD1 (6 bases). Trimming removed 1 base at V and 7 bases at J, with 10 bases between. This CDR3 has 13 amino acids. CDR3 sequence (DNA): TGTGCCAGCAGTTTAGGGGGGGCAGCTGGCTACACCTTC. It codes for CASSLGGAAGYTF.

This sequence joins TRBV15 and TRBJ1-5; 7 bases fit TRBD1. Trimming at V came to 1 base and at J to 4 bases, leaving 4 bases not matched to a gene. The germline gives CDR1 LNHNV, CDR2 YYDKDF (reference sequence). The CDR3 sequence is 15 residues long. In DNA, the CDR3 is TGTGCCACCAGCAGAGCCGACAGGGATAATCAGCCCCAGCATTTT. Protein product: CATSRADRDNQPQHF.

The chain couples TRBV6-5 to TRBJ1-1; D is perhaps TRBD1 (5 bases). The length of the CDR3 is 13 residues. Deletions cut 5 bases from V and 0 bases from J, with 7 bases between. CDR1 is MNHEY and CDR2 is SVGAGI in the germline V gene. The CDR3 here is CASSSRVNTEAFF. The CDR3 coding sequence is TGTGCCAGCAGTAGCAGGGTGAACACTGAAGCTTTCTTT.

V and J are TRBV7-3 and TRBJ1-1, with TRBD1 identical over 8 bases. V was clipped by 4 bases and J by 0 bases; unmatched bases: 7. The CDR3 is 16 residues long. The germline gives CDR1 SGHTA, CDR2 FQGTGA. This chain's CDR3 is CASSSGNRGMNTEAFF. The CDR3 DNA reads TGTGCCAGCAGCTCGGGGAACAGGGGGATGAACACTGAAGCTTTCTTT. Using reference TRBV7-3 and TRBJ1-1 for the parts outside the CDR3, the full variable domain is GAGVSQTPSNKVTEKGKYVELRCDPISGHTALYWYRQSLGQGPEFLIYFQGTGAADDSGLPNDRFFAVRPEGSVSTLKIQRTERGDSAVYLCASSSGNRGMNTEAFFGQGTRLTVV.

The V and J genes are TRBV19 and TRBJ1-2; possibly TRBD1 for D (5 bases). The CDR3 spans 13 residues. The V end lost 4 bases, the J end lost 3 bases, and 9 bases lay between the germline ends. Germline V gene sequence: CDR1 LNHDA, CDR2 SQIVND (reference sequence). CDR3 in DNA: TGTGCCAGTAGTACGAAGGGGCACTATGGCTACACCTTC. It specifies CASSTKGHYGYTF.

The V call is TRBV11-2, the J call TRBJ1-1; D is ambiguous. Germline-derived CDR1 and CDR2 are SGHAT and FQNNGV. The CDR3 consists of 11 residues. Trimming took 1 base from V and 7 from J, leaving 4 bases between them. The CDR3 loop reads CASSLVDEAFF. The DNA of the CDR3 is TGTGCCAGCAGCTTAGTGGATGAAGCTTTCTTT.

The V gene is TRBV27, the J gene TRBJ1-1; weak D call: TRBD1 (5 bases). The CDR3 runs 12 residues. The V gene's germline CDR1 is MNHEY and CDR2 SMNVEV (reference sequence). V was cut by 10 bases and J by 5 bases, with 14 bases left in between. CDR3 amino acids: CATGTLETEAFF. In DNA, the CDR3 is TGTGCCACCGGGACCCTGGAAACTGAAGCTTTCTTT.

The chain carries TRBV7-9 and TRBJ1-1; 7 positions match TRBD1. Germline CDR1 SEHNR, CDR2 FQNEAQ (reference sequence). The CDR3 is made up of 14 amino acids. The junction had 4 bases not matched to a gene; V was cut back by 4 bases and J by 2 bases. CDR3 nucleotide sequence: TGTGCCAGCAGCTCCGGACAGGTAAACACTGAAGCTTTCTTT. Translation: CASSSGQVNTEAFF. Filled out from reference TRBV7-9 and TRBJ1-1, the complete variable domain reads DTGVSQNPRHKITKRGQNVTFRCDPISEHNRLYWYRQTLGQGPEFLTYFQNEAQLEKSRLLSDRFSAERPKGSFSTLEIQRTEQGDSAMYLCASSSGQVNTEAFFGQGTRLTVV.

The J gene is TRBJ1-1, the V gene TRBV7-2; 7 bases align to TRBD1. The V gene's germline CDR1 is SGHTA and CDR2 FQGNSA. The CDR3 totals 17 residues. Losses at the gene ends were 5 bases for V and 4 bases for J; bases not matched to a gene: 16. The CDR3 DNA reads TGTGCCAGCAGCCCCGTAGGGGGCGGGACGAGAGGCACTGAAGCTTTCTTT. Translated, it gives CASSPVGGGTRGTEAFF.

The chain is built from TRBV9 and TRBJ1-1, with 7 bases identical to TRBD1. J gave up 1 base and V 0 bases, and 6 bases lay outside the gene matches. The CDR3 sequence is 16 residues long. The germline gives CDR1 SGDLS, CDR2 YYNGEE. The CDR3 nucleotides read TGTGCCAGCAGCGTAGGTTTCCGGGACAGGAACACTGAAGCTTTCTTT. It yields the protein CASSVGFRDRNTEAFF.

This clone was detected only a few times. The CDR3 loop is CASSTYLHNEQFF. CDR3 nucleotide sequence: TGTGCCAGCAGCACCTACTTGCACAATGAGCAGTTCTTC. This chain connects TRBV5-4 to TRBJ2-1; D not certain. V was pared by 4 bases and J by 5 bases, with 10 bases between. CDR3 length: 13 residues. CDR1 is SGHNT, CDR2 YYREEE, per germline (reference sequence).